Listed below are T cell receptor beta chains from one sample, sequenced in a study of blood T cell repertoires in COVID-19. Sequenced by immunoSEQ multiplex PCR; TCRdb stores in-frame clones only, minus some. The sample has 300,000 to 400,000 clones, 88% seen once. Material for sequencing was PBMCs or T cells enriched from blood (not recorded which). Source of these receptors: a woman under 40 with acute COVID-19. CDR3s include the opening cysteine and the closing phenylalanine or tryptophan. The order of the fields is D gene, clone size, J gene, V gene, CDR3 protein, CDR3 DNA. The D gene is left open where the match is weak. The size entry is marked missing in some rows and otherwise reads once, few, many or a size class.

D gene: NA; clone size: NA; J gene: TRBJ1-1; V gene: TRBV5-1; CDR3 protein: CASSLGQHGTEAFF; CDR3 DNA: TGCGCCAGCAGCTTGGGACAGCATGGGACTGAAGCTTTCTTT
D gene: NA; clone size: NA; J gene: TRBJ1-2; V gene: TRBV29-1; CDR3 protein: CSARGGGFGYTF; CDR3 DNA: TGCAGCGCCCGAGGGGGGGGCTTTGGCTACACCTTC
D gene: TRBD1; clone size: NA; J gene: TRBJ1-1; V gene: TRBV6-1; CDR3 protein: CASSEAGTGGTRTGFF; CDR3 DNA: TGTGCCAGCAGTGAAGCAGGGACAGGGGGAACCCGGACCGGGTTCTTT
D gene: NA; clone size: NA; J gene: TRBJ2-1; V gene: TRBV29-1; CDR3 protein: CSVGYNIRGDEQFF; CDR3 DNA: TGCAGCGTTGGGTATAACATCAGGGGGGATGAGCAGTTCTTC
D gene: TRBD1; clone size: NA; J gene: TRBJ2-7; V gene: TRBV3-1/TRBV3-2; CDR3 protein: CASSKRTGGPIRSSYEQYF; CDR3 DNA: TGTGCCAGCAGCAAAAGGACAGGGGGACCCATTAGGAGCTCCTACGAGCAGTACTTC
D gene: NA; clone size: once; J gene: TRBJ1-4; V gene: TRBV10-2; CDR3 protein: CASSEINRLRTNEKLFF; CDR3 DNA: TGCGCCAGCAGTGAGATTAACAGGTTGCGGACTAATGAAAAACTGTTTTTT
D gene: NA; clone size: NA; J gene: TRBJ1-2; V gene: TRBV18; CDR3 protein: CASSPDKLYGYTF; CDR3 DNA: TGTGCCAGCTCACCGGACAAACTATATGGCTACACCTTC
D gene: NA; clone size: NA; J gene: TRBJ1-5; V gene: TRBV2; CDR3 protein: CASSVDSYNQPQHF; CDR3 DNA: TGTGCCAGCAGTGTGGACAGCTACAATCAGCCCCAGCATTTT
D gene: TRBD1; clone size: NA; J gene: TRBJ1-5; V gene: TRBV9; CDR3 protein: CASSAGTGLGQPQHF; CDR3 DNA: TGTGCCAGCAGCGCCGGGACAGGGTTGGGTCAGCCCCAGCATTTT
D gene: NA; clone size: NA; J gene: TRBJ1-1; V gene: TRBV2; CDR3 protein: CASMEANTEAFF; CDR3 DNA: TGTGCCAGCATGGAGGCGAACACTGAAGCTTTCTTT
D gene: NA; clone size: NA; J gene: TRBJ2-3; V gene: TRBV5-1; CDR3 protein: CASSLVVTSTDTQYF; CDR3 DNA: TGCGCCAGCAGCTTGGTGGTGACTAGCACAGATACGCAGTATTTT
D gene: TRBD2; clone size: NA; J gene: TRBJ2-1; V gene: TRBV7-3; CDR3 protein: CASSPRAGAYNEQFF; CDR3 DNA: TGTGCCAGCAGCCCAAGAGCGGGAGCCTACAATGAGCAGTTCTTC
D gene: NA; clone size: few; J gene: TRBJ1-6; V gene: TRBV30; CDR3 protein: CAWAISSLNSPLHF; CDR3 DNA: TGTGCCTGGGCAATCTCCTCACTTAATTCACCCCTCCACTTT
D gene: NA; clone size: once; J gene: TRBJ2-7; V gene: TRBV5-1; CDR3 protein: CASSKGTTRGGWGSSYEQYF; CDR3 DNA: TGCGCCAGCAGCAAGGGGACAACTCGAGGGGGATGGGGTTCCTCCTACGAGCAGTACTTC
D gene: NA; clone size: NA; J gene: TRBJ1-4; V gene: TRBV4-1; CDR3 protein: CASSQDEGVNEKLFF; CDR3 DNA: TGCGCCAGCAGCCAAGACGAGGGGGTTAATGAAAAACTGTTTTTT
D gene: TRBD1; clone size: NA; J gene: TRBJ1-1; V gene: TRBV29-1; CDR3 protein: CSVGGTGRAFF; CDR3 DNA: TGCAGCGTTGGAGGGACAGGGCGAGCTTTCTTT
D gene: NA; clone size: once; J gene: TRBJ2-5; V gene: TRBV5-1; CDR3 protein: CASSLGGGSQETQYF; CDR3 DNA: TGCGCCAGCAGCTTGGGTGGAGGGAGCCAAGAGACCCAGTACTTC
D gene: TRBD1; clone size: NA; J gene: TRBJ2-5; V gene: TRBV19; CDR3 protein: CASSIRNLDRGETQYF; CDR3 DNA: TGTGCCAGTAGTATCCGCAACCTCGACAGGGGAGAGACCCAGTACTTC
D gene: NA; clone size: NA; J gene: TRBJ1-2; V gene: TRBV12-5; CDR3 protein: CASGLVPRQSGYTF; CDR3 DNA: TGTGCTAGTGGTTTGGTACCTAGGCAAAGTGGCTACACCTTC
D gene: TRBD1; clone size: NA; J gene: TRBJ1-3; V gene: TRBV15; CDR3 protein: CATNRRDRGGLGNTIYF; CDR3 DNA: TGTGCCACCAATCGGCGGGACAGAGGAGGTTTGGGAAACACCATATATTTT
D gene: NA; clone size: NA; J gene: TRBJ2-1; V gene: TRBV12-3/TRBV12-4; CDR3 protein: CASSSGLLSEQFF; CDR3 DNA: TGTGCCAGCAGCTCTGGACTGTTGTCTGAGCAGTTCTTC
D gene: TRBD1; clone size: NA; J gene: TRBJ2-7; V gene: TRBV2; CDR3 protein: CASRRGDRGYEQYF; CDR3 DNA: TGTGCCAGCAGGAGAGGGGACAGGGGCTACGAGCAGTACTTC